The 31 T cell receptor beta chains reported below all come from one sample, sequenced in a study of blood T cell repertoires in COVID-19. Profiled with immunoSEQ multiplex PCR; TCRdb holds only in-frame clones, not every one. The table shows approximately 15,000 clones, with approximately 89% occurring only once. Sequencing input: peripheral blood. All receptors come from a man aged 55 to 70 with active COVID-19.

The rearrangement uses TRBV10-2 and TRBJ1-2; 12 nucleotides match TRBD1. The germline V gene encodes CDR1 WSHSY and CDR2 SAAADI. The CDR3 consists of 15 residues. V lost 7 bases and J lost 5; bases outside the gene matches: 8. CDR3 nucleotides: TGCGCCAGCAAGGGTGGGACAGGGGGCCTTTATGGCTACACCTTC. Amino acid sequence: CASKGGTGGLYGYTF.

The chain links TRBV5-5 to TRBJ1-2; D is perhaps TRBD1 (6 bases). Trimming stripped 1 base from V and 10 bases from J, with 14 bases between. CDR1 SGHKS and CDR2 YYEKEE come from the germline V gene (reference sequence). The CDR3 totals 13 residues. The CDR3 DNA sequence: TGTGCCAGCAGCTTGTCCCAGGGGAGAGACTACACCTTC. Translation: CASSLSQGRDYTF. The whole variable domain, filled in from reference TRBV5-5 and TRBJ1-2, reads DAGVTQSPTHLIKTRGQQVTLRCSPISGHKSVSWYQQVLGQGPQFIFQYYEKEERGRGNFPDRFSARQFPNYSSELNVNALLLGDSALYLCASSLSQGRDYTFGSGTRLTVV.

The chain recombines TRBV25-1 with TRBJ1-1; D remains ambiguous. V was trimmed by 6 bases and J by 6 bases, leaving 20 bases between them. The germline V gene encodes CDR1 MGHDK and CDR2 SYGVNS. CDR3 size: 15 residues. The CDR3 is CASRARPPGRPEAFF. CDR3 DNA: TGTGCCAGCAGAGCCAGGCCGCCCGGAAGGCCTGAAGCTTTCTTT.

The chain links TRBV11-2 to TRBJ2-7; D not resolved. The germline V gene encodes CDR1 SGHAT and CDR2 FQNNGV. Trimming took off 0 bases at V and 2 bases at J, with 11 bases between the two ends. The CDR3 is made up of 15 amino acids. The CDR3 nucleotides are TGTGCCAGCAGCTTAGAACGCCAGAAAACCTACGAGCAGTACTTC. It specifies CASSLERQKTYEQYF.

The chain has TRBV6-5 and TRBJ1-5; D gene uncertain. Germline V gene sequence: CDR1 MNHEY, CDR2 SVGAGI. The CDR3 extends over 13 amino acids. Trimming shortened V by 2 bases and J by 4 bases, and 6 bases separated the two germline ends. This CDR3 is CASSYLRNQPQHF. CDR3 bases: TGTGCCAGCAGTTACCTCAGGAATCAGCCCCAGCATTTT.

The rearrangement links TRBV12-3 or TRBV12-4 to TRBJ1-1; D is unclear. V was shortened by 8 bases and J by 1 base, with 5 bases between the two germline ends. The CDR3 loop spans 11 amino acids. CDR3 coding DNA: TGTGCCAGCGAGGAGAACACTGAAGCTTTCTTT. Amino acid sequence: CASEENTEAFF.

J is TRBJ1-1 and V is TRBV6-6; unclear D gene. Germline CDR1 reads MNHNY; CDR2 reads SVGAGI (reference sequence). The CDR3 sequence is 13 residues long. Trimming shortened V by 0 bases and J by 11 bases, and 13 bases separated the two germline ends. As DNA, the CDR3 is TGTGCCAGCAGTTACTCAAGCGGGTATGGGGCTTTCTTT. Protein product: CASSYSSGYGAFF.

The V gene is TRBV7-2, the J gene TRBJ2-1; 9 nucleotides line up with TRBD1. V lost 5 bases to trimming and J lost 7 bases; unmatched junction nucleotides: 12. The length of the CDR3 is 16 residues. The germline V gene has CDR1 SGHTA and CDR2 FQGNSA. The CDR3 sequence is CASSRRTGTGLNEQFF. Written as DNA, the CDR3 is TGTGCCAGCAGCAGACGAACCGGGACAGGGTTAAATGAGCAGTTCTTC.

This clone was seen just once. V gene TRBV2 combines with J gene TRBJ1-1; 9 nucleotides match TRBD1. The ends lost 7 bases at V and 3 bases at J; junction bases unmatched: 3. This CDR3 is built from 13 residues. Germline values: CDR1 SNHLY, CDR2 FYNNEI. The CDR3 DNA reads as TGTGCCAGCAAGACAGGGGGTGACACTGAAGCTTTCTTT. Its protein is CASKTGGDTEAFF.

This sequence joins TRBV7-2 and TRBJ1-2; possibly TRBD1 for D (5 bases). The CDR3 is made up of 14 amino acids. Trimming stripped 4 bases from V and 4 bases from J, with 13 bases between. Germline CDR1 SGHTA, CDR2 FQGNSA. The CDR3 coding sequence is TGTGCCAGCAGCTCTACGATGGGGGGCTATGGCTACACCTTC. Translating gives CASSSTMGGYGYTF.

The V and J genes are TRBV7-8 and TRBJ1-2; D remains ambiguous. This CDR3 is built from 16 residues. The V end lost 2 bases, the J end lost 7 bases, and 20 bases lay between the germline ends. Per germline, CDR1 SGHVS and CDR2 FQNEAQ. DNA for the CDR3: TGTGCCAGCAGCTTAAGTGAGGGAGGGCTTCCGAGTGGCTACACCTTC. Amino acids: CASSLSEGGLPSGYTF.

The V call is TRBV6-5, the J call TRBJ1-2; 7 bases match TRBD1. Losses at the gene ends were 6 bases for V and 4 bases for J; bases not matched to a gene: 11. The CDR3 consists of 15 residues. Germline V CDR1 and CDR2: MNHEY, SVGAGI. CDR3 coding DNA: TGTGCCAGCAGAGAGACAGGGTCCGGAGCCTATGGCTACACCTTC. Translated, it gives CASRETGSGAYGYTF.

The chain recombines TRBV10-2 with TRBJ2-1, with 12 bases matching TRBD2. The J segment lost 7 bases and the V segment lost 6 bases, leaving 7 bases of the junction unmatched. The length of the CDR3 is 15 residues. The V gene's germline CDR1 is WSHSY and CDR2 SAAADI. CDR3 nucleotide sequence: TGCGCCAGCAGCCCTCTTGGACTAGCGGGGAATGAGCAGTTCTTC. This codes for CASSPLGLAGNEQFF.

V and J are TRBV3-1 (or the pseudogene TRBV3-2) and TRBJ1-1; a weak D match, TRBD1 (6 bases). The CDR3 is 14 residues long. CDR1 and CDR2 from the germline V gene are LGHDT and YNNKEL (reference sequence). The ends were cut back, 4 bases at V and 7 bases at J, with 16 bases in the middle. This chain's CDR3 is CASSPHRVAGEAFF. The CDR3 DNA is TGTGCCAGCAGCCCTCACAGGGTCGCGGGTGAAGCTTTCTTT.

The chain is built from TRBV5-1 and TRBJ2-1; TRBD1 agrees at 12 bases. Per germline, CDR1 SGHRS and CDR2 YFSETQ. The junction had 13 bases not matched to a gene; V was cut back by 4 bases and J by 8 bases. The CDR3 extends over 17 amino acids. CDR3 sequence: CASSLRPGTGGIYEQFF. CDR3 DNA sequence: TGCGCCAGCAGCCTTCGCCCCGGGACAGGGGGCATCTATGAGCAGTTCTTC.

The chain carries TRBV18 and TRBJ2-2; TRBD2 matches 13 bases. J lost 6 bases, V lost 3 bases, and 13 bases had no gene match. The germline V gene has CDR1 KGHSH and CDR2 LQKENI. This CDR3 spans 19 amino acids. CDR3 DNA: TGTGCCAGCTCACCTACCGCCCCTATCGGACTAGCGGGGGCCGGGGAGCTGTTTTTT. It codes for CASSPTAPIGLAGAGELFF.

The genes are TRBV7-2 and TRBJ2-5; tentatively, D is TRBD2 (6 bases). Between the trimmed V and J ends, which lost 3 bases and 4 bases, there was a span of 12 bases. The CDR3 runs 14 residues. The germline V gene has CDR1 SGHTA and CDR2 FQGNSA. The CDR3 is CASSFTPEGETQYF. For the CDR3, the DNA is TGTGCCAGCAGCTTTACGCCGGAGGGAGAGACCCAGTACTTC.

The DNA of the CDR3 is TGCGCCAGCAGCCAGGCCCCAGGGTTTCCTAGCACAGATACGCAGTATTTT. Its protein is CASSQAPGFPSTDTQYF. The rearrangement joins TRBV4-1 to TRBJ2-3, with D possibly matching TRBD1 (5 bases). The CDR3 is 17 residues long. Germline V gives CDR1 MGHRA, CDR2 YSYEKL. Between the trimmed V and J ends, which lost 3 bases and 0 bases, there was a span of 16 bases.

CDR3 loop: CASSTIYGASGGNEQFF. Written as DNA, the CDR3 is TGTGCCAGCAGCACCATATATGGGGCTAGCGGGGGGAATGAGCAGTTCTTC. This rearrangement joins TRBV7-8 to TRBJ2-1, with 11 bases lining up with TRBD2. CDR1 is SGHVS, CDR2 FQNEAQ, per germline. CDR3 length equals 17 residues. Losses at the gene ends were 5 bases for V and 7 bases for J; bases not matched to a gene: 13.

This chain links TRBV5-4 with TRBJ2-3, with D perhaps matching TRBD2 (6 bases). The CDR3 extends over 15 amino acids. Germline CDR1 reads SGHNT; CDR2 reads YYREEE (reference sequence). Trimming took 7 bases from V and 0 from J, leaving 15 bases between them. For the CDR3, the DNA is TGTGCCAGCGGGAGATCCGGGACTAGCACAGATACGCAGTATTTT. Its protein is CASGRSGTSTDTQYF.

CDR3: CASSQGLAGFFDTQYF. CDR3 DNA sequence: TGTGCCAGCAGCCAAGGACTAGCGGGTTTCTTTGATACGCAGTATTTT. The chain couples TRBV3-1 (or the pseudogene TRBV3-2) to TRBJ2-3; 10 bases map to TRBD2. The CDR3 covers 16 residues. V was pared by 1 base and J by 6 bases, with 7 bases of the junction left unmatched. CDR1 and CDR2 (germline): LGHDT, YNNKEL (reference sequence).

This clone is deemed medium-sized. The chain joins TRBV5-1 to TRBJ2-2; 9 bases agree with TRBD2. V dropped 2 bases and J dropped 6; count of bases not matched to a gene: 8. From germline, CDR1 is SGHRS and CDR2 YFSETQ. The CDR3 spans 16 residues. Here the CDR3 reads CASSFGTSLSSGELFF. The CDR3 coding sequence is TGCGCCAGCAGCTTCGGGACTAGCCTGTCCTCCGGGGAGCTGTTTTTT.

The genes are TRBV7-2 and TRBJ1-2, with 9 bases aligning to TRBD1. The CDR3 is made up of 14 amino acids. The ends lost 10 bases at V and 7 bases at J; junction bases unmatched: 13. Per germline, CDR1 SGHTA and CDR2 FQGNSA. The CDR3 loop is CATQTGTGYSGYTF. CDR3 nucleotides: TGTGCCACCCAAACCGGGACAGGGTACAGTGGCTACACCTTC. Based on the CDR3 plus reference TRBV7-2 and TRBJ1-2, the full variable domain is GAGVSQSPSNKVTEKGKDVELRCDPISGHTALYWYRQSLGQGLEFLIYFQGNSAPDKSGLPSDRFSAERTGGSVSTLTIQRTQQEDSAVYLCATQTGTGYSGYTFGSGTRLTVV.

V gene TRBV10-1 combines with J gene TRBJ2-3; no clear D. V was shortened by 3 bases and J by 2 bases, with 3 bases between the two germline ends. Germline CDR1 WNHNN, CDR2 SYGVQD (reference sequence). The CDR3 totals 12 residues. CDR3: CASSDLTDTQYF. In nucleotides, the CDR3 is TGCGCCAGCAGTGATCTCACAGATACGCAGTATTTT.

The CDR3: CASGQGIGGNQPQHF. In nucleotides, the CDR3 is TGTGCTAGTGGCCAGGGGATAGGAGGCAATCAGCCCCAGCATTTT. The chain is built from TRBV12-5 and TRBJ1-5; a weak D match, TRBD1 (6 bases). The germline V gene has CDR1 LGHNT and CDR2 FRNRAP. The CDR3 is 15 residues long. V dropped 6 bases and J dropped 2 bases, with 14 bases sitting between them. The whole variable domain, filled in from reference TRBV12-5 and TRBJ1-5, reads DARVTQTPRHKVTEMGQEVTMRCQPILGHNTVFWYRQTMMQGLELLAYFRNRAPLDDSGMPKDRFSAEMPDATLATLKIQPSEPRDSAVYFCASGQGIGGNQPQHFGDGTRLSIL.

This clone appeared once. The chain combines TRBV5-1 with TRBJ2-3, with D unclear. V was clipped by 4 bases and J by 5 bases, with 11 bases between them. CDR1 is SGHRS, CDR2 YFSETQ, per germline. The CDR3 has 13 residues. CDR3 coding DNA: TGCGCCAGCAGCCTAGAACGACTAGATACGCAGTATTTT. Translating it yields CASSLERLDTQYF.

This clone was seen just once. This chain joins TRBV28 and TRBJ2-7; 8 nucleotides agree with TRBD1. The germline CDR1 and CDR2 sequences are MDHEN and SYDVKM. The CDR3 loop spans 14 amino acids. With 7 bases clipped from V and 9 bases from J, the junction kept 14 bases outside the gene matches. The CDR3 sequence is CASNSGQGFFGQYV. CDR3 DNA sequence: TGTGCCAGCAACAGCGGACAGGGCTTTTTCGGGCAGTACGTC.

The chain has TRBV19 and TRBJ2-4, with D uncertain. The CDR3 spans 14 residues. V lost 3 bases, J lost 0 bases, and 6 bases lay in between. CDR1 and CDR2 from the germline V gene are LNHDA and SQIVND (reference sequence). The CDR3 loop is CASSISLAKNIQYF. The CDR3 DNA follows: TGTGCCAGTAGTATTTCACTAGCCAAAAACATTCAGTACTTC.

The rearrangement uses TRBV5-1 and TRBJ2-4, with unresolved D. CDR3 length: 11 residues. V was clipped by 0 bases and J by 13 bases, with 8 bases between them. Germline values: CDR1 SGHRS, CDR2 YFSETQ. In DNA, the CDR3 is TGCGCCAGCAGCTTGGGGCGGTTCCAGTACTTC. Translation: CASSLGRFQYF.

The CDR3 protein is CASSPPADIYGYTF. CDR3 bases: TGTGCCAGCTCACCACCCGCGGATATCTATGGCTACACCTTC. V usage is TRBV18 and J usage is TRBJ1-2; D not resolved. The CDR3 length is 14 residues. The V end lost 0 bases, the J end lost 4 bases, and 9 bases lay between the germline ends. Germline values: CDR1 KGHSH, CDR2 LQKENI. Complete variable domain (other parts from reference TRBV18 and TRBJ1-2): NAGVMQNPRHLVRRRGQEARLRCSPMKGHSHVYWYRQLPEEGLKFMVYLQKENIIDESGMPKERFSAEFPKEGPSILRIQQVVRGDSAAYFCASSPPADIYGYTFGSGTRLTVV.

The J gene is TRBJ1-2, the V gene TRBV5-4; D remains ambiguous. The CDR3 contains 13 residues. V shed 1 base and J shed 7 bases, with 11 bases lying between them. Germline lookup yields CDR1 SGHNT and CDR2 YYREEE (reference sequence). CDR3 DNA sequence: TGTGCCAGCAGCTTGTTTCAGGCCTTTGGCTACACCTTC. Protein sequence: CASSLFQAFGYTF.